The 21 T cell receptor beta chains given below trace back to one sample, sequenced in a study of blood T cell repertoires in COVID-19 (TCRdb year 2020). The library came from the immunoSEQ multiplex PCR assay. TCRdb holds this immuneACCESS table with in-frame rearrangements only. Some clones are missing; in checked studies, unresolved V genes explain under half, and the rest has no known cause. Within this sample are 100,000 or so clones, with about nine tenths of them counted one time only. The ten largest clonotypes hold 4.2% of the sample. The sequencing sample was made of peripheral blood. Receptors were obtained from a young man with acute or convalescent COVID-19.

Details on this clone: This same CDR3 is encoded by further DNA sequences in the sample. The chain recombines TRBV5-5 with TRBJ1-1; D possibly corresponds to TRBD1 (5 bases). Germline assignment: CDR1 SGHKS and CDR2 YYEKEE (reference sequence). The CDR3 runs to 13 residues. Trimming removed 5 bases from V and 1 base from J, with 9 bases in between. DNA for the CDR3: TGTGCCAGCAGTCGCCAGGGGAACACTGAAGCTTTCTTT. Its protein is CASSRQGNTEAFF.

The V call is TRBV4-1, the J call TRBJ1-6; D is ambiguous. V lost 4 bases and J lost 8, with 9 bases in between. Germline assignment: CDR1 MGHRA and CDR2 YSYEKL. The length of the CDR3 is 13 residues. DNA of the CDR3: TGCGCCAGCAGCCGCGGGAAGGATTCACCCCTCCACTTT. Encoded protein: CASSRGKDSPLHF.

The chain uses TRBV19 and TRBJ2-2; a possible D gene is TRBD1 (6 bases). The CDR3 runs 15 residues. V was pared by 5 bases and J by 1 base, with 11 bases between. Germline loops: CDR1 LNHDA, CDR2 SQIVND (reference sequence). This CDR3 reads CASSPPGQNTGELFF. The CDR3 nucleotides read TGTGCCAGTAGTCCACCGGGACAGAACACCGGGGAGCTGTTTTTT.

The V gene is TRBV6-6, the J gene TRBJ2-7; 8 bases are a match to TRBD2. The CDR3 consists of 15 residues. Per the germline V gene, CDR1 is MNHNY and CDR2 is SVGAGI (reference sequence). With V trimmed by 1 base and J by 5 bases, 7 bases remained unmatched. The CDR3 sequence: CASSYLTSEVHEQYF. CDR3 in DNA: TGTGCCAGCAGTTACTTGACTAGCGAGGTCCACGAGCAGTACTTC.

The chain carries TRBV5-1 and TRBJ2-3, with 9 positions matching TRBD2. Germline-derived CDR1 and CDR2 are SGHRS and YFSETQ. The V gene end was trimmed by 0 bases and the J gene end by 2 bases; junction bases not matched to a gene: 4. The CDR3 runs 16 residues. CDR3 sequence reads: CASSLALAGYTDTQYF. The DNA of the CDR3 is TGCGCCAGCAGCTTGGCGCTAGCGGGATACACAGATACGCAGTATTTT.

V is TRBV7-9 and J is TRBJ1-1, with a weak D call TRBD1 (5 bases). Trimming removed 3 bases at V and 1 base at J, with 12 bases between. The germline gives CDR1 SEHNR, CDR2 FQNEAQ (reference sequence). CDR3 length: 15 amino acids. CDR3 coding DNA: TGTGCCAGCAGCTTCGGCGGACACCGGAACACTGAAGCTTTCTTT. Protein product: CASSFGGHRNTEAFF.

The CDR3 DNA sequence: TGTGCCAGCTCACCACCAGGACAGGGGGCAGACTATGGCTACACCTTC. Its protein is CASSPPGQGADYGYTF. V gene TRBV18 combines with J gene TRBJ1-2; 11 nucleotides line up with TRBD1. Germline V gene data show CDR1 as KGHSH and CDR2 as LQKENI. J gave up 3 bases and V 0 bases, and 3 bases lay outside the gene matches. This CDR3 is 16 amino acids long.

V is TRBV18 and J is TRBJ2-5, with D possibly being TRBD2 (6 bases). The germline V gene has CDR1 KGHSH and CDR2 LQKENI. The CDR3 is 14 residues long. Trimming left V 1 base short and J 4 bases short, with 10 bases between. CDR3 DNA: TGTGCCAGCTCACCACTGCGGGGAGGAGAGACCCAGTACTTC. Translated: CASSPLRGGETQYF.

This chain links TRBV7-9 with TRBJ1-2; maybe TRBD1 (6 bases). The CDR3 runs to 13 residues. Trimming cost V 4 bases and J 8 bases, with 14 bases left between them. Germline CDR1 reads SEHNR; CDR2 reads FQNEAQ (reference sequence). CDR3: CASSSTGLRGYTF. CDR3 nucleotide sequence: TGTGCCAGCAGCTCTACAGGGCTGAGGGGCTACACCTTC.

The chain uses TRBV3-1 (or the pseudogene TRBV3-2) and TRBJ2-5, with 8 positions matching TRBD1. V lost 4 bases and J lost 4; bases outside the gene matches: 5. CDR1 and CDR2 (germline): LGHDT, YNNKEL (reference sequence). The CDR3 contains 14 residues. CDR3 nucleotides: TGTGCCAGCAGCCCTGGACAGGGAAGAGAGACCCAGTACTTC. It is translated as CASSPGQGRETQYF.

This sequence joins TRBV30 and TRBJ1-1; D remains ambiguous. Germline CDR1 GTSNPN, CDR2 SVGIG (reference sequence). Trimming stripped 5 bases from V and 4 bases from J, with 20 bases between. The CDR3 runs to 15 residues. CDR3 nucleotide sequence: TGTGCCTGGCGATTTCAGGTGACGGCGTCCACTGAAGCTTTCTTT. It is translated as CAWRFQVTASTEAFF. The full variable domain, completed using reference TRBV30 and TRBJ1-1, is SQTIHQWPATLVQPVGSPLSLECTVEGTSNPNLYWYRQAAGRGLQLLFYSVGIGQISSEVPQNLSASRPQDRQFILSSKKLLLSDSGFYLCAWRFQVTASTEAFFGQGTRLTVV.

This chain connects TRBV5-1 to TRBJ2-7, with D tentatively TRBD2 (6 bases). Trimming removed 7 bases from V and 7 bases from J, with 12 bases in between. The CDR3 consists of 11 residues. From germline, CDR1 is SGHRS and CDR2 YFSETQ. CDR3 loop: CASGGVEEQYF. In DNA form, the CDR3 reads TGCGCCAGCGGAGGGGTGGAGGAGCAGTACTTC.

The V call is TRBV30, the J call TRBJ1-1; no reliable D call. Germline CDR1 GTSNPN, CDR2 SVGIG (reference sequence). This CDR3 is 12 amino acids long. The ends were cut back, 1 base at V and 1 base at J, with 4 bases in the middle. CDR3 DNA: TGTGCCTGGAGTGACTCGAACACTGAAGCTTTCTTT. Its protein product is CAWSDSNTEAFF. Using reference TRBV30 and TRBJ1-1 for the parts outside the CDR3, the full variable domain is SQTIHQWPATLVQPVGSPLSLECTVEGTSNPNLYWYRQAAGRGLQLLFYSVGIGQISSEVPQNLSASRPQDRQFILSSKKLLLSDSGFYLCAWSDSNTEAFFGQGTRLTVV.

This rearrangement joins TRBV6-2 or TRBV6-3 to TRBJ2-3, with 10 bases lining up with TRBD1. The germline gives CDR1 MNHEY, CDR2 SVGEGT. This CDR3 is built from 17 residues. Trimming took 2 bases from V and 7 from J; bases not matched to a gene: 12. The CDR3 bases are TGTGCCAGCAGTTACCGCGTGGGACAGGGGTTGATAAATACGCAGTATTTT. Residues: CASSYRVGQGLINTQYF.

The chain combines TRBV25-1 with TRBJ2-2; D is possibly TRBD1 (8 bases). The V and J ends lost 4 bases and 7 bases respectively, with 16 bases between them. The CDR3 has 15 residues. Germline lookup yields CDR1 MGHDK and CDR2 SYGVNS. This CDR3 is CASSVEGGTGGELFF. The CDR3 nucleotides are TGTGCCAGCAGTGTGGAGGGGGGGACAGGCGGGGAGCTGTTTTTT.

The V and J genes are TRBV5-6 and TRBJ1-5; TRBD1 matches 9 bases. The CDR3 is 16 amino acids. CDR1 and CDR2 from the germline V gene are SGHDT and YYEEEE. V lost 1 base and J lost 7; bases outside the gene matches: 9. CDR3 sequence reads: CASSLFTQGARQPQHF. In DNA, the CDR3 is TGTGCCAGCAGCTTGTTCACACAGGGGGCTAGACAGCCCCAGCATTTT.

CDR3 in DNA: TGTGCCAGCAGCCTCGGGACAGCCAACTATGGCTACACCTTC. Encoded protein: CASSLGTANYGYTF. The V and J genes are TRBV7-9 and TRBJ1-2, with 7 bases that match TRBD1. Trimming cost V 5 bases and J 2 bases; bases outside gene matches: 5. The CDR3 runs 14 residues. CDR1 and CDR2 (germline): SEHNR, FQNEAQ (reference sequence).

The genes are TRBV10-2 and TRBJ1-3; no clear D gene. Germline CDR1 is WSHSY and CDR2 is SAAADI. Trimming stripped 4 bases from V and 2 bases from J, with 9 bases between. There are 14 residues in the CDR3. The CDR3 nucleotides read TGCGCCAGCAGTGTCCGGGATCCTGGAAACACCATATATTTT. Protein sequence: CASSVRDPGNTIYF.

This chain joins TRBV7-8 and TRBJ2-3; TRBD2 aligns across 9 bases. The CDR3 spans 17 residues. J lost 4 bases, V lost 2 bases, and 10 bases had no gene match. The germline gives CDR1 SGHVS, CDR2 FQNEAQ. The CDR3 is CASSLYLAGGRADTQYF. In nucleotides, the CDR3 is TGTGCCAGCAGCTTATACTTGGCGGGGGGGCGAGCAGATACGCAGTATTTT.

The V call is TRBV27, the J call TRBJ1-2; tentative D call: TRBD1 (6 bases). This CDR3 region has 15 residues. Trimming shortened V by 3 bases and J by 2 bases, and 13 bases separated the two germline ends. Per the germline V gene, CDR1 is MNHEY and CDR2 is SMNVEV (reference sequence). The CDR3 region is CASSFSDRPNYGYTF. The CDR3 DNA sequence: TGTGCCAGCAGTTTTTCAGACAGGCCAAACTATGGCTACACCTTC.

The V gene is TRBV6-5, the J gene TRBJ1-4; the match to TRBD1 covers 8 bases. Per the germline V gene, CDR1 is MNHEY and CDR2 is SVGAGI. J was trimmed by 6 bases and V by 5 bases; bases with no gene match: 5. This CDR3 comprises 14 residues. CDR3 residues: CASSRGQGYEKLFF. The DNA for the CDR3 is TGTGCCAGCAGTCGCGGACAGGGTTATGAAAAACTGTTTTTT.